Below are 19 T cell receptor beta chains sequenced from a single sample in a study of T-cell memory formation after mild COVID-19. TCRdb passed the 5' RACE reads through MiXCR, listing each CDR3 protein once. The data hold about 600,000 distinct CDR3 sequences, with about 22% observed a single time. Sequenced: PBMCs or a T cell subset sorted from them (not recorded which). These receptors all come from an adult woman who had mild COVID-19 (a few samples of this study predate the infection). Cell type and time point are not known.

This chain links TRBV5-6 with TRBJ1-2; possibly TRBD1 for D (6 bases). This CDR3 has 14 residues. Trimming removed 4 bases from V and 2 bases from J, with 12 bases in between. Germline loops: CDR1 SGHDT, CDR2 YYEEEE. CDR3 amino acids: CASSVGHPNYGYTF. In DNA, the CDR3 is TGTGCCAGCAGCGTGGGACACCCGAACTATGGCTACACCTTC.

This rearrangement joins TRBV7-9 to TRBJ2-7; no firm D call. Germline V gene data show CDR1 as SEHNR and CDR2 as FQNEAQ (reference sequence). The CDR3 totals 18 residues. V was trimmed by 2 bases and J by 2 bases, leaving 22 bases between them. CDR3 protein: CASSLNTPPHKVTYEQYF. The DNA for the CDR3 is TGTGCCAGCAGCTTAAACACCCCTCCACACAAGGTCACCTACGAGCAGTACTTC.

The chain's CDR3 is CSVEPSGSPGEQFF. Here the CDR3 DNA reads TGCAGCGTTGAGCCTAGCGGGAGCCCTGGTGAGCAGTTCTTC. V usage is TRBV29-1 and J usage is TRBJ2-1; 10 bases map to TRBD2. This CDR3 is 14 amino acids long. J gave up 9 bases and V 3 bases, and 8 bases lay outside the gene matches. Germline values: CDR1 SQVTM, CDR2 ANQGSEA.

In its sample, this clonotype was seen many times. V usage is TRBV11-3 and J usage is TRBJ2-1; 8 nucleotides match TRBD2. This CDR3 spans 15 amino acids. The V and J ends lost 5 bases and 4 bases, in that order; junction bases with no gene match: 7. Germline V gene sequence: CDR1 SGHNT, CDR2 YENEEA. The CDR3 DNA follows: TGTGCCAGCAGCGAAGCTAGCGGGTTTTACAATGAGCAGTTCTTC. It encodes CASSEASGFYNEQFF.

This clonotype was counted many times. This sequence joins TRBV15 and TRBJ1-5, with 9 positions matching TRBD1. CDR1 and CDR2 (germline): LNHNV, YYDKDF (reference sequence). The CDR3 sequence is 18 residues long. J gave up 3 bases and V 8 bases, and 17 bases lay outside the gene matches. In nucleotides, the CDR3 is TGTGCCACCGCTCCGGGACAGGGAAGGCTGGTAAACAATCAGCCCCAGCATTTT. Translating gives CATAPGQGRLVNNQPQHF.

This clonotype was seen more than once but under ten times. The chain couples TRBV7-6 to TRBJ2-7; D possibly corresponds to TRBD1 (6 bases). CDR3 size: 15 residues. V shed 1 base and J shed 2 bases, with 12 bases lying between them. CDR1 SGHVS and CDR2 FNYEAQ come from the germline V gene. The CDR3 DNA sequence: TGTGCCAGCAGCTTAGAGGTTGGACAGACCTACGAGCAGTACTTC. It translates to CASSLEVGQTYEQYF. The full variable domain, its missing parts supplied by reference TRBV7-6 and TRBJ2-7, is GAGVSQSPRYKVTKRGQDVALRCDPISGHVSLYWYRQALGQGPEFLTYFNYEAQQDKSGLPNDRFSAERPEGSISTLTIQRTEQRDSAMYRCASSLEVGQTYEQYFGPGTRLTVT.

This clonotype has just a few counts. The CDR3 spells CASRQGLSGGQFF. In nucleotides, the CDR3 is TGTGCCAGCAGACAAGGACTTTCCGGGGGACAGTTCTTC. V gene TRBV6-5 combines with J gene TRBJ2-1; D is possibly TRBD2 (6 bases). CDR3 size: 13 residues. CDR1 MNHEY and CDR2 SVGAGI come from the germline V gene. Between the trimmed V and J ends, which lost 6 bases and 13 bases, there was a span of 19 bases.

The rearrangement links TRBV4-2 to TRBJ2-7; weak D call: TRBD1 (5 bases). CDR1 LGHNA and CDR2 YNFKEQ come from the germline V gene. V dropped 0 bases and J dropped 3 bases, with 12 bases sitting between them. The CDR3 runs 15 residues. For the CDR3, the DNA is TGTGCCAGCAGCCAAGATAACCAGGACAACTACGAGCAGTACTTC. Its protein product is CASSQDNQDNYEQYF.

This clonotype appeared a few times. The CDR3 region has the DNA TGTGCCAGCAGCCCCACACTAGCGGCGAACACCGGGGAGCTGTTTTTT. As protein: CASSPTLAANTGELFF. The chain employs TRBV7-2 and TRBJ2-2, with 8 nucleotides matching TRBD2. V lost 5 bases and J lost 0; bases outside the gene matches: 5. Germline loops: CDR1 SGHTA, CDR2 FQGNSA. The CDR3 consists of 16 residues.

V usage is TRBV24-1 and J usage is TRBJ2-1; D remains unclear. Germline V gene data show CDR1 as KGHDR and CDR2 as SFDVKD. V dropped 4 bases and J dropped 0 bases, with 9 bases sitting between them. There are 15 residues in the CDR3. The CDR3 DNA is TGTGCCACCAGTGAACCCATAAGCTCCTACAATGAGCAGTTCTTC. The encoded protein is CATSEPISSYNEQFF.

This clonotype was found a few times. J is TRBJ1-5 and V is TRBV15; weak D call: TRBD1 (6 bases). Germline lookup yields CDR1 LNHNV and CDR2 YYDKDF (reference sequence). Trimming took 4 bases from V and 4 from J, leaving 23 bases between them. This CDR3 spans 18 amino acids. CDR3 in amino acids: CATSNSHRVAGRNQPQHF. CDR3 bases: TGTGCCACCAGCAATTCCCACAGGGTTGCCGGGAGGAATCAGCCCCAGCATTTT.

This clonotype was counted only a few times. The chain recombines TRBV24-1 with TRBJ2-4; 8 bases map to TRBD1. V gave up 2 bases and J gave up 4 bases; unmatched junction bases: 6. CDR1 KGHDR and CDR2 SFDVKD come from the germline V gene. This CDR3 region has 16 residues. The CDR3 DNA reads as TGTGCCACCAGTGATTATCGGGGGACAGGAAAAAACATTCAGTACTTC. It specifies CATSDYRGTGKNIQYF.

The V call is TRBV2, the J call TRBJ2-1; possibly TRBD2 for D (5 bases). Trimming pared 8 bases from V and 7 bases from J, leaving 15 bases between. Per germline, CDR1 SNHLY and CDR2 FYNNEI. The length of the CDR3 is 13 residues. In nucleotides, the CDR3 is TGTGCCAGCGTCCAGAGGTGGGAGAATGAGCAGTTCTTC. Residues: CASVQRWENEQFF.

The chain recombines TRBV25-1 with TRBJ1-6, with D possibly TRBD1 on 6 matching bases. Germline values: CDR1 MGHDK, CDR2 SYGVNS. This CDR3 is 15 amino acids long. Trimming took off 1 base at V and 7 bases at J, with 11 bases between the two ends. CDR3 coding DNA: TGTGCCAGCAGTGAATCAGGGGCTGGGAATTCACCCCTCCACTTT. Amino acid sequence: CASSESGAGNSPLHF.

There are a few counts of this clonotype. The rearrangement links TRBV20-1 to TRBJ2-3; 7 positions agree with TRBD1. The germline V gene encodes CDR1 DFQATT and CDR2 SNEGSKA (reference sequence). The J segment lost 2 bases and the V segment lost 0 bases, leaving 5 bases of the junction unmatched. The CDR3 loop spans 15 amino acids. This CDR3 reads CSAREQGSPTDTQYF. The CDR3 DNA reads as TGCAGTGCTAGAGAACAGGGGTCCCCCACAGATACGCAGTATTTT.

This clonotype was detected a few times. The chain joins TRBV4-3 to TRBJ2-5; TRBD2 aligns across 15 bases. Trimming cost V 3 bases and J 5 bases; bases outside gene matches: 4. The CDR3 contains 16 residues. CDR1 and CDR2 (germline): LGHNA, YSLEER. CDR3 loop: CASSHRGTSGRETQYF. The CDR3 bases are TGCGCCAGCAGCCACCGAGGGACTAGCGGGAGGGAGACCCAGTACTTC.

The V call is TRBV24-1, the J call TRBJ2-2; D is undetermined. The V and J ends lost 5 bases and 6 bases respectively, with 6 bases between them. The CDR3 sequence is 12 residues long. Germline assignment: CDR1 KGHDR and CDR2 SFDVKD. The CDR3 region is CATSGHPGELFF. The CDR3 region has the DNA TGTGCCACCAGTGGTCATCCCGGGGAGCTGTTTTTT.

The sample holds a few counts of this clonotype. The chain couples TRBV6-1 to TRBJ2-5, with 9 bases aligning to TRBD1. The trim removed 7 bases at V and 1 base at J, leaving 7 bases unmatched. The V gene's germline CDR1 is MNHNS and CDR2 SASEGT. This CDR3 comprises 15 residues. For the CDR3, the DNA is TGTGCCAGCACCCGCGAGACAGGGGGCCAAGAGACCCAGTACTTC. As protein: CASTRETGGQETQYF.

V and J are TRBV24-1 and TRBJ2-5; 8 bases agree with TRBD1. Germline lookup yields CDR1 KGHDR and CDR2 SFDVKD. This CDR3 is 16 amino acids long. Unmatched junction bases numbered 9, after V lost 4 bases and J lost 3 bases. The CDR3, as DNA: TGTGCCACCAGTGAACCTCGACAGGGGCCTGAAGAGACCCAGTACTTC. Translating gives CATSEPRQGPEETQYF.